This entry features one T cell receptor (beta chain) sequence. Antigen unknown. A multiplex PCR was run with 60 Vbeta primers and 13 Jbeta primers. This table comes from immunoSEQ multiplex PCR, and its TCRdb copy is limited to in-frame clones, with some not included. The sample contains roughly 89,000 clones, about 84% of which appear only once. These data come from a study of cytomegalovirus exposure and HLA in healthy donors. The CDR3 has 20 residues. V was clipped by 1 base and J by 6 bases; unmatched bases: 13. Germline V gene data show CDR1 as SGHVS and CDR2 as FNYEAQ. General study points: When the data were analyzed later, several of the most significant clusters appeared to be linked to common viral pathogens.

The receptor comes from a man aged 18 to 29 in good health and CMV-seronegative. The specimen sequenced was PBMCs. The chain is built from TRBV7-6 and TRBJ2-1, with 15 bases fitting TRBD2. The CDR3 protein is CASSLEVRGLAGGLGNEQFF. In DNA, the CDR3 is TGTGCCAGCAGCTTAGAGGTCCGAGGACTAGCGGGGGGGCTTGGCAATGAGCAGTTCTTC.